A selection of T cell receptor beta chains follows, all from one sample in a study of blood T cell repertoires in COVID-19. Libraries were prepared by immunoSEQ multiplex PCR; TCRdb keeps only in-frame clonotypes and omits some of them. Here the sample spans roughly 230,000 clones, approximately 80% being singletons. The sample was PBMCs or T cells enriched from blood (not recorded which). Receptors were obtained from a woman aged 55-70 years who had recovered from COVID-19. The CDR3 runs from the conserved cysteine through the conserved F or W. Fields, in order: V gene, D gene, J gene, clone size, CDR3 DNA, CDR3 protein. The D gene is left open where the match is weak. A clone size is listed for some rows: how often the clone was seen (once, few, many), or a class if it is expanded.

v_gene: TRBV12-3/TRBV12-4; d_gene: NA; j_gene: TRBJ1-2; abundance: NA; CDR3nt: TGTGCCAGCAGTTTCAGGGGAACTGGCTACACCTTC; CDR3aa: CASSFRGTGYTF
v_gene: TRBV5-8; d_gene: NA; j_gene: TRBJ1-5; abundance: NA; CDR3nt: TGTGCCAGCAGCTTCTTCAGGGGAGACAATCAGCCCCAGCATTTT; CDR3aa: CASSFFRGDNQPQHF
v_gene: TRBV7-8; d_gene: NA; j_gene: TRBJ2-1; abundance: NA; CDR3nt: TGTGCCAGCAGCTTAGACTCAAGGGGGCAGTTCTTC; CDR3aa: CASSLDSRGQFF
v_gene: TRBV5-1; d_gene: NA; j_gene: TRBJ1-5; abundance: NA; CDR3nt: TGCGCCAGCAGCGACGGGAAGGGAGGGAGACTAACTAGCAATCAGCCCCAGCATTTT; CDR3aa: CASSDGKGGRLTSNQPQHF
v_gene: TRBV6-5; d_gene: NA; j_gene: TRBJ1-3; abundance: once; CDR3nt: TGTGCCAGCCGAGGGGGTGGAAACACCATATATTTT; CDR3aa: CASRGGGNTIYF
v_gene: TRBV19; d_gene: NA; j_gene: TRBJ2-7; abundance: NA; CDR3nt: TGTGCCAGTAGTTCGGTTCTTCCGCCCTACGAGCAGTACTTC; CDR3aa: CASSSVLPPYEQYF
v_gene: TRBV5-3; d_gene: NA; j_gene: TRBJ1-4; abundance: NA; CDR3nt: TGTGCCAGAAGCCCGGGGAGGTCTGAAAAACTGTTTTTT; CDR3aa: CARSPGRSEKLFF
v_gene: TRBV12-3/TRBV12-4; d_gene: TRBD1; j_gene: TRBJ1-2; abundance: NA; CDR3nt: TGTGCCAGCAGCTTACAGGGGCAATATGGCTACACCTTC; CDR3aa: CASSLQGQYGYTF
v_gene: TRBV11-3; d_gene: TRBD2; j_gene: TRBJ2-1; abundance: NA; CDR3nt: TGTGCCAGCAGCCCCTTCGGACTAGCCGACAATGAGCAGTTCTTC; CDR3aa: CASSPFGLADNEQFF
v_gene: TRBV5-1; d_gene: NA; j_gene: TRBJ2-2; abundance: NA; CDR3nt: TGCGCCAGCAGCTTGGACTTCGCCGATACCGGGGAGCTGTTTTTT; CDR3aa: CASSLDFADTGELFF
v_gene: TRBV2; d_gene: TRBD2; j_gene: TRBJ2-3; abundance: once; CDR3nt: TGTGCCAGCAGGAGGAAGCGGGGGCGTAGCACAGATACGCAGTATTTT; CDR3aa: CASRRKRGRSTDTQYF
v_gene: TRBV29-1; d_gene: NA; j_gene: TRBJ2-2; abundance: NA; CDR3nt: TGCAGCGGGTCCGGGACATTTTCCACCGGGGAGCTGTTTTTT; CDR3aa: CSGSGTFSTGELFF
v_gene: TRBV27; d_gene: TRBD2; j_gene: TRBJ2-7; abundance: NA; CDR3nt: TGTGCCAGCAGTAGACTAGCGGGAGGGCCGGGCGAGCAGTACTTC; CDR3aa: CASSRLAGGPGEQYF
v_gene: TRBV7-2; d_gene: TRBD1; j_gene: TRBJ1-3; abundance: NA; CDR3nt: TGTGCCAGCACGGACAGGGCCTCTGGAAACACCATATATTTT; CDR3aa: CASTDRASGNTIYF
v_gene: TRBV14; d_gene: TRBD1; j_gene: TRBJ1-6; abundance: NA; CDR3nt: TGTGCCAGCAGCCTCGGAGCGTACAGGGGTTCACCCCTCCACTTT; CDR3aa: CASSLGAYRGSPLHF
v_gene: TRBV10-3; d_gene: NA; j_gene: TRBJ1-2; abundance: few; CDR3nt: TGTGCCATCAGCTCCCCAACTAGTGGCTACACCTTC; CDR3aa: CAISSPTSGYTF
v_gene: TRBV2; d_gene: NA; j_gene: TRBJ1-1; abundance: NA; CDR3nt: TGTGCCAGCAGTCTTCACGGGAACACTGAAGCTTTCTTT; CDR3aa: CASSLHGNTEAFF
v_gene: TRBV5-1; d_gene: TRBD1; j_gene: TRBJ2-1; abundance: NA; CDR3nt: TGCGCCAGCAGCCTCGGGACAGGGGGCAATGAGCAGTTCTTC; CDR3aa: CASSLGTGGNEQFF
v_gene: TRBV18; d_gene: TRBD1; j_gene: TRBJ2-3; abundance: NA; CDR3nt: TGTGCCAGCTCACCGGGGACGACAGGGAGTTTGTTGACGCAGTATTTT; CDR3aa: CASSPGTTGSLLTQYF
v_gene: TRBV7-9; d_gene: NA; j_gene: TRBJ2-1; abundance: NA; CDR3nt: TGTGCCAGCAGCTTAGGGGGGGGCCTCGATGAGCAGTTCTTC; CDR3aa: CASSLGGGLDEQFF
v_gene: TRBV2; d_gene: NA; j_gene: TRBJ2-1; abundance: few; CDR3nt: TGTGCCAGCAGACAGCCCTCCTACAATGAGCAGTTCTTC; CDR3aa: CASRQPSYNEQFF
v_gene: TRBV18; d_gene: TRBD1; j_gene: TRBJ1-5; abundance: NA; CDR3nt: TGTGCCAGCTCAATTGGACAGGGAGGGAGCAATCAGCCCCAGCATTTT; CDR3aa: CASSIGQGGSNQPQHF
v_gene: TRBV4-2; d_gene: TRBD1; j_gene: TRBJ1-2; abundance: NA; CDR3nt: TGTGCCAGCAGCCAAACCCGGACAGGGTACGGCTACACCTTC; CDR3aa: CASSQTRTGYGYTF
v_gene: TRBV6-4; d_gene: TRBD2; j_gene: TRBJ2-1; abundance: NA; CDR3nt: TGTGCCAGCAGCGGGGTGGGGCTAGCGGGAGCTCACAATGAGCAGTTCTTC; CDR3aa: CASSGVGLAGAHNEQFF
v_gene: TRBV6-4; d_gene: NA; j_gene: TRBJ2-4; abundance: NA; CDR3nt: TGTGCCAGCAGTGACCCGAAACACCAGAAACGAGCCAAAAACATTCAGTACTTC; CDR3aa: CASSDPKHQKRAKNIQYF
v_gene: TRBV7-2; d_gene: NA; j_gene: TRBJ2-6; abundance: NA; CDR3nt: TGTGCCAGCAGCTTCGGAGTCTCTGGGGCCAACGTCCTGACTTTC; CDR3aa: CASSFGVSGANVLTF
v_gene: TRBV10-3; d_gene: NA; j_gene: TRBJ2-7; abundance: NA; CDR3nt: TGTGCCATCAGTGCAGCCAGGGGGGTTTACGAGCAGTACTTC; CDR3aa: CAISAARGVYEQYF
v_gene: TRBV6-1; d_gene: TRBD1; j_gene: TRBJ1-2; abundance: NA; CDR3nt: TGTGCCAGCAGTGAAGCCGGGACAGCCGCTCTCTTTGTCCGGGGCTACACCTTC; CDR3aa: CASSEAGTAALFVRGYTF
v_gene: TRBV4-2; d_gene: NA; j_gene: TRBJ2-1; abundance: NA; CDR3nt: TGTGCCAGCAGCCAAGGAGACAGTTTGGGTAACAATGAGCAGTTCTTC; CDR3aa: CASSQGDSLGNNEQFF
v_gene: TRBV2; d_gene: NA; j_gene: TRBJ1-2; abundance: NA; CDR3nt: TGTGCCAGTAGAACAGGGCCGGGGCGATATGGCTACACCTTC; CDR3aa: CASRTGPGRYGYTF
v_gene: TRBV5-4; d_gene: NA; j_gene: TRBJ2-2; abundance: NA; CDR3nt: TGTGCCAGCAGCGTAAAGACAGCGAACACCGGGGAGCTGTTTTTT; CDR3aa: CASSVKTANTGELFF
v_gene: TRBV19; d_gene: TRBD1; j_gene: TRBJ2-2; abundance: NA; CDR3nt: TGTGCCAGTAGTTTTGGGACAGGGGCCGGGAACACCGGGGAGCTGTTTTTT; CDR3aa: CASSFGTGAGNTGELFF
v_gene: TRBV3-1/TRBV3-2; d_gene: NA; j_gene: TRBJ1-4; abundance: few; CDR3nt: TGTGCCAGCAGCTCCGTGGGAGGTAGGAGTGAAAAACTGTTTTTT; CDR3aa: CASSSVGGRSEKLFF
v_gene: TRBV7-6; d_gene: NA; j_gene: TRBJ1-1; abundance: NA; CDR3nt: TGTGCCAGCAGCTTAGCGCGCAGGGGCCGGGTTGGAGGCACTGAAGCTTTCTTT; CDR3aa: CASSLARRGRVGGTEAFF
v_gene: TRBV7-9; d_gene: TRBD2; j_gene: TRBJ2-1; abundance: NA; CDR3nt: TGTGCCAGCAGCTTAAAAAGTTCGCTAGCGGGACAGTACAATGAGCAGTTCTTC; CDR3aa: CASSLKSSLAGQYNEQFF
v_gene: TRBV6-6; d_gene: TRBD2; j_gene: TRBJ2-7; abundance: NA; CDR3nt: TGTGCCAGCAGTCCCGGACTAGCGGGGGACTACGAGCAGTACTTC; CDR3aa: CASSPGLAGDYEQYF
v_gene: TRBV3-1/TRBV3-2; d_gene: NA; j_gene: TRBJ1-6; abundance: NA; CDR3nt: TGTGCCAGCAGCCCAGGGGCCCAGTCCCTCCACTTT; CDR3aa: CASSPGAQSLHF
v_gene: TRBV15; d_gene: TRBD1; j_gene: TRBJ1-5; abundance: few; CDR3nt: TGTGCCACCAGCAGGGCACAGGGGGCATGGCATCAGCCCCAGCATTTT; CDR3aa: CATSRAQGAWHQPQHF
v_gene: TRBV7-9; d_gene: NA; j_gene: TRBJ2-3; abundance: NA; CDR3nt: TGTGCCAGCAGCCTCCGGGATCCGGCGTTACGGCATTTT; CDR3aa: CASSLRDPALRHF
v_gene: TRBV19; d_gene: NA; j_gene: TRBJ2-1; abundance: NA; CDR3nt: TGTGCCAGTAGTGTCCAGGCCTCCTACAATGAGCAGTTCTTC; CDR3aa: CASSVQASYNEQFF